The 16 T cell receptor beta chains below come from one sample, sequenced in a study of beta chain features in type 1 diabetes. The entirety of the isolated RNA underwent reverse transcription, so expressed TCRB transcripts were sequenced. Method: immunoSEQ multiplex PCR; TCRdb's copy keeps in-frame clones and lacks some. Among approximately 130,000 clones, roughly 17% were seen once, and the ten largest hold approximately 2.5%. Their antigen targets remain unknown. Whole-study findings and limits: TCRB CDR3s from Type 1 diabetes patients were moderately but significantly shorter in all four CD4+ subsets.

Sequenced input: central memory CD4+ T cells from blood. The source of these receptors is a man aged 18-30 years with type 1 diabetes.

A few counts support this clone. The chain links TRBV20-1 to TRBJ1-2; no clear D. V lost 7 bases to trimming and J lost 8 bases, with 14 bases between them. CDR1 and CDR2 from the germline V gene are DFQATT and SNEGSKA (reference sequence). The CDR3 is made up of 11 amino acids. The CDR3 region has the DNA TGCAGTGGGATCGGAGATGAGGGCTACACCTTC. Its protein product is CSGIGDEGYTF.

The genes are TRBV5-1 and TRBJ2-5; weak D call: TRBD1 (6 bases). Trimming took off 3 bases at V and 4 bases at J, with 16 bases between the two ends. Germline V lookup: CDR1 SGHRS, CDR2 YFSETQ. This CDR3 spans 15 amino acids. The CDR3 here is CASSSYLQGRETQYF. The CDR3 nucleotides read TGCGCCAGCAGCTCCTACCTGCAGGGGCGAGAGACCCAGTACTTC.

The rearrangement links TRBV13 to TRBJ2-3; D remains ambiguous. CDR3 length: 12 residues. Germline loops: CDR1 PRHDT, CDR2 FYEKMQ (reference sequence). V was cut by 6 bases and J by 6 bases, with 10 bases left in between. The CDR3 DNA reads as TGTGCCAGCAGTCAGGAGCGCGATACGCAGTATTTT. Its translation: CASSQERDTQYF. Full variable domain (remainder filled in from reference TRBV13 and TRBJ2-3): AAGVIQSPRHLIKEKRETATLKCYPIPRHDTVYWYQQGPGQDPQFLISFYEKMQSDKGSIPDRFSAQQFSDYHSELNMSSLELGDSALYFCASSQERDTQYFGPGTRLTVL.

This clone turned up a few times. As DNA, the CDR3 is TGTGCCTGGAGTCGGGGGTCGAGACGTACAGATACGCAGTATTTT. Its translation: CAWSRGSRRTDTQYF. The rearrangement uses TRBV30 and TRBJ2-3; D perhaps matches TRBD2 (6 bases). Trimming pared 2 bases from V and 3 bases from J, leaving 15 bases between. The length of the CDR3 is 15 residues. Germline assignment: CDR1 GTSNPN and CDR2 SVGIG (reference sequence).

The J gene is TRBJ2-5, the V gene TRBV29-1; a weak D match, TRBD2 (6 bases). Germline V gene data show CDR1 as SQVTM and CDR2 as ANQGSEA. V shed 1 base and J shed 5 bases, with 14 bases lying between them. CDR3 length: 14 residues. The CDR3 reads CSVEGGAGWETQYF. The CDR3 DNA sequence: TGCAGCGTTGAAGGAGGAGCGGGTTGGGAGACCCAGTACTTC. The full variable domain, with the rest looked up from reference TRBV29-1 and TRBJ2-5, is SAVISQKPSRDICQRGTSLTIQCQVDSQVTMMFWYRQQPGQSLTLIATANQGSEATYESGFVIDKFPISRPNLTFSTLTVSNMSPEDSSIYLCSVEGGAGWETQYFGPGTRLLVL.

This clone has just a few counts. The chain is built from TRBV30 and TRBJ2-3; D uncertain. The CDR3 is made up of 14 amino acids. Germline V lookup: CDR1 GTSNPN, CDR2 SVGIG (reference sequence). V was cut by 7 bases and J by 4 bases, with 18 bases left in between. CDR3 nucleotide sequence: TGTGCCTTCCACGAGTGGAAGTGGGCAGATACGCAGTATTTT. Translation gives CAFHEWKWADTQYF.

This clone came up a few times. The rearrangement uses TRBV7-2 and TRBJ2-5, with D possibly being TRBD1 (6 bases). V was pared by 3 bases and J by 4 bases, with 9 bases between. The CDR3 is made up of 13 amino acids. The germline gives CDR1 SGHTA, CDR2 FQGNSA. The CDR3 bases are TGTGCCAGCAGCTTGCTAGGGGGAGAGACCCAGTACTTC. Translated: CASSLLGGETQYF.

The rearrangement uses TRBV4-1 and TRBJ2-1; 10 bases line up with TRBD1. There are 15 residues in the CDR3. J gave up 4 bases and V 4 bases, and 4 bases lay outside the gene matches. Germline CDR1 and CDR2: MGHRA and YSYEKL. The DNA of the CDR3 is TGCGCCAGCAGCCGACAGGGGGCTGGATACAATGAGCAGTTCTTC. Amino acids: CASSRQGAGYNEQFF.

This clone was seen a handful of times. The gene calls are TRBV7-9 and TRBJ1-4, with D maybe TRBD1 (5 bases). The CDR3 is made up of 14 amino acids. The V and J ends lost 2 bases and 7 bases respectively, with 11 bases between them. Germline V gives CDR1 SEHNR, CDR2 FQNEAQ (reference sequence). This CDR3 is CASSLQGTVEKLFF. In DNA, the CDR3 is TGTGCCAGCAGCTTACAGGGTACTGTTGAAAAACTGTTTTTT.

The chain couples TRBV4-3 to TRBJ2-3, with 13 bases identical to TRBD2. With 4 bases clipped from V and 5 bases from J, the junction kept 12 bases outside the gene matches. In germline, CDR1 is LGHNA, CDR2 YSLEER. CDR3 size: 18 residues. CDR3 sequence reads: CASSRAPAGTSGKDTQYF. CDR3 in DNA: TGCGCCAGCAGCCGAGCACCTGCCGGGACTAGCGGGAAAGATACGCAGTATTTT.

This clone was seen only a few times. The chain uses TRBV27 and TRBJ2-5, with TRBD1 identical over 10 bases. The V and J ends lost 6 bases and 0 bases, in that order; junction bases with no gene match: 1. CDR1 and CDR2 from the germline V gene are MNHEY and SMNVEV (reference sequence). The CDR3 is 14 amino acids. The CDR3 region is CASRGQGYQETQYF. The DNA for the CDR3 is TGTGCCAGCAGGGGACAGGGGTACCAAGAGACCCAGTACTTC.

This clone has only a few counts. The chain uses TRBV30 and TRBJ1-2, with D possibly TRBD1 on 5 matching bases. V lost 0 bases, J lost 8 bases, and 7 bases lay in between. Per germline, CDR1 GTSNPN and CDR2 SVGIG (reference sequence). The CDR3 runs to 11 residues. The CDR3 sequence: CAWSVTGGYTF. The DNA for the CDR3 is TGTGCCTGGAGTGTAACAGGAGGCTACACCTTC.

The sample holds a few counts of this clone. This rearrangement joins TRBV30 to TRBJ2-7, with D perhaps TRBD2 (5 bases). The CDR3 is made up of 13 amino acids. CDR1 and CDR2 from the germline V gene are GTSNPN and SVGIG (reference sequence). The germline V and J ends were trimmed by 3 bases and 6 bases, with 15 bases remaining between them. The CDR3 nucleotides read TGTGCCTGGAGCCCGGGGTTAGAAGTCGAGCAGTACTTC. It is translated as CAWSPGLEVEQYF.

The gene calls are TRBV5-6 and TRBJ2-7, with a weak D call TRBD2 (5 bases). Trimming removed 2 bases at V and 6 bases at J, with 6 bases between. CDR1 is SGHDT and CDR2 is YYEEEE in the germline V gene. The CDR3 totals 11 residues. The CDR3 DNA reads TGTGCCAGCAGCTTCGGAGGCGAGCAGTACTTC. It encodes CASSFGGEQYF.

This clone was seen more than once but under ten times. The J gene is TRBJ1-2, the V gene TRBV7-2; D gene unclear. The CDR3 is 13 amino acids. Germline V gene lookup returns CDR1 SGHTA and CDR2 FQGNSA. Trimming cost V 4 bases and J 6 bases, with 12 bases left between them. The CDR3: CASSSNVGDGYTF. CDR3 nucleotides: TGTGCCAGCAGCTCCAACGTCGGCGATGGCTACACCTTC.

This rearrangement joins TRBV5-1 to TRBJ2-3, with a tentative D call TRBD2 (6 bases). Germline lookup yields CDR1 SGHRS and CDR2 YFSETQ. Trimming shortened V by 4 bases and J by 3 bases, and 12 bases separated the two germline ends. This CDR3 comprises 14 residues. DNA of the CDR3: TGCGCCAGCAGCCCTAGCGTGATTACAGATACGCAGTATTTT. This sequence encodes CASSPSVITDTQYF.